A single sample is the source of the 14 T cell receptor beta chains below, sequenced in a study of CD8 T cell repertoires and HIV-1 epitope variants. These TCRs are of unknown antigen specificity. Measured with immunoSEQ multiplex PCR; TCRdb has only the in-frame clones, and not every one. This table has around 4,100 clones, around 65% appearing once. The sample taken for sequencing was cultured CD8+ T cells derived from PBMCs. The receptor set was obtained from a male donor with HIV.

The chain has TRBV5-1 and TRBJ1-1; D gene ambiguous. This CDR3 is 13 amino acids long. Germline V gene lookup returns CDR1 SGHRS and CDR2 YFSETQ. V was trimmed by 4 bases and J by 4 bases, leaving 11 bases between them. Written as DNA, the CDR3 is TGCGCCAGCAGCGGCAATCCTAGCACTGAAGCTTTCTTT. Its protein is CASSGNPSTEAFF.

CDR3 in amino acids: CASASGTGDKNIQYF. CDR3 nucleotide sequence: TGTGCCAGCGCGTCCGGGACAGGGGATAAAAACATTCAGTACTTC. The chain carries TRBV28 and TRBJ2-4; 10 nucleotides agree with TRBD1. Germline V gene sequence: CDR1 MDHEN, CDR2 SYDVKM. V lost 8 bases and J lost 4; bases outside the gene matches: 8. CDR3 length: 15 residues.

The chain joins TRBV7-2 to TRBJ2-1; D is undetermined. The germline V gene has CDR1 SGHTA and CDR2 FQGNSA. Trimming took off 6 bases at V and 5 bases at J, with 8 bases between the two ends. CDR3 length equals 12 residues. The chain's CDR3 is CASRGGNNEQFF. The CDR3 DNA reads TGTGCCAGCAGAGGCGGAAACAATGAGCAGTTCTTC.

The V gene is TRBV5-4, the J gene TRBJ2-2, with a tentative D call TRBD2 (5 bases). Germline assignment: CDR1 SGHNT and CDR2 YYREEE (reference sequence). Trimming pared 2 bases from V and 3 bases from J, leaving 17 bases between. This CDR3 is built from 17 residues. Here the CDR3 DNA reads TGTGCCAGCAGCTTACAATTCGGGAAGTCGCACACCGGGGAGCTGTTTTTT. As protein: CASSLQFGKSHTGELFF.

By sample share, this clone is large. The genes are TRBV7-8 and TRBJ2-1, with 9 bases matching TRBD1. This CDR3 spans 16 amino acids. Germline trimming cut 0 bases from V and 0 bases from J; bases unmatched to any gene: 0. Per the germline V gene, CDR1 is SGHVS and CDR2 is FQNEAQ. DNA for the CDR3: TGTGCCAGCAGCTTAGCGGGACAGGGCTCCTACAATGAGCAGTTCTTC. Amino acid sequence: CASSLAGQGSYNEQFF.

This clone was detected a few times. CDR3 in DNA: TGTGCCAGCAGTTTACTGAGCTCCTACGAGCAGTACTTC. Translating gives CASSLLSSYEQYF. The genes are TRBV28 and TRBJ2-7; D unclear. Germline V lookup: CDR1 MDHEN, CDR2 SYDVKM. The CDR3 runs 13 residues. V lost 2 bases and J lost 0, with 5 bases in between.

This clone was counted a few times. The chain uses TRBV7-9 and TRBJ2-6, with D perhaps matching TRBD1 (5 bases). CDR1 and CDR2 from the germline V gene are SEHNR and FQNEAQ (reference sequence). This CDR3 region has 17 residues. V lost 4 bases and J 0 bases, leaving 13 bases between the germline ends. The CDR3 spells CASSSRAQYSGANVLTF. The CDR3 DNA is TGTGCCAGCAGCTCCAGGGCCCAGTACTCTGGGGCCAACGTCCTGACTTTC.

The chain couples TRBV7-9 to TRBJ2-7; D gene uncertain. The CDR3 extends over 12 amino acids. The ends were cut back, 6 bases at V and 3 bases at J, with 9 bases in the middle. CDR1 is SEHNR and CDR2 is FQNEAQ in the germline V gene (reference sequence). CDR3 sequence: CASSSDRYEQYF. The CDR3 region has the DNA TGTGCCAGCAGTTCGGACCGCTACGAGCAGTACTTC.

The chain has TRBV11-2 and TRBJ2-3, with 8 bases aligning to TRBD1. The germline CDR1 and CDR2 sequences are SGHAT and FQNNGV. This CDR3 spans 15 amino acids. Germline trimming cut 5 bases from V and 2 bases from J; bases unmatched to any gene: 6. DNA for the CDR3: TGTGCCAGCAGCCCAGGACAGGGCAACACAGATACGCAGTATTTT. Translated, it gives CASSPGQGNTDTQYF.

This clone was seen a single time. The V and J genes are TRBV11-1 and TRBJ2-7, with a tentative D call TRBD1 (6 bases). Trimming pared 2 bases from V and 4 bases from J, leaving 9 bases between. The CDR3 has 13 residues. Germline V CDR1 and CDR2: SGHAT, FQDESV (reference sequence). The CDR3 here is CASSLRGGYEQYF. The CDR3 region has the DNA TGTGCCAGCAGCTTACGAGGGGGATACGAGCAGTACTTC.

The chain combines TRBV19 with TRBJ1-3; D unclear. There are 15 residues in the CDR3. V gave up 3 bases and J gave up 6 bases, with 15 bases separating them. The germline gives CDR1 LNHDA, CDR2 SQIVND (reference sequence). The CDR3 coding sequence is TGTGCCAGTAGTATCACGCCCGGAGGTGCAAACACCATATATTTT. This codes for CASSITPGGANTIYF.

This clone was counted between two and nine times. The genes are TRBV28 and TRBJ1-1; tentatively, D is TRBD1 (6 bases). The length of the CDR3 is 13 residues. Germline CDR1 and CDR2: MDHEN and SYDVKM. Deletions cut 3 bases from V and 5 bases from J, with 10 bases between. CDR3 DNA sequence: TGTGCCAGCAGTTTGAGCAGGGGAACTGAAGCTTTCTTT. It yields the protein CASSLSRGTEAFF.

This chain uses TRBV28 with TRBJ2-2; no firm D call. The CDR3 runs 16 residues. Trimming removed 3 bases at V and 4 bases at J, with 15 bases between. CDR1 and CDR2 (germline): MDHEN, SYDVKM. CDR3 loop: CASSLWAEGSTGELFF. CDR3 nucleotides: TGTGCCAGCAGTTTGTGGGCGGAAGGGTCCACCGGGGAGCTGTTTTTT.

This clone was counted between two and nine times. The rearrangement joins TRBV7-6 to TRBJ1-3; no clear D gene. The CDR3 is made up of 15 amino acids. The germline CDR1 and CDR2 sequences are SGHVS and FNYEAQ. V lost 10 bases and J lost 2, with 18 bases in between. CDR3 bases: TGTGCCACCAGTGGGCCCGAAACGACTGGAAACACCATATATTTT. Its protein product is CATSGPETTGNTIYF.